This record looks at one T cell receptor beta chain sequence and its context. The antigen remains undetermined. Trimming shortened V by 2 bases and J by 2 bases, and 13 bases separated the two germline ends. CDR3 length: 15 residues. Germline V CDR1 and CDR2: LGHNA, YNFKEQ. The data were taken from a study of identical twins. Study-level findings and limits: Fewer insertions were carried by abundant cord blood beta clonotypes, but none was seen in memory repertoires. Those out-of-frame alpha sequences shared by twins showed an excess of low generation probability.

The donors were all healthy and Caucasian. One entry per CDR3 protein results from TCRdb running MiXCR on the 5' RACE reads. Of about 330,000 distinct CDR3 sequences listed, about 12% are singletons. These data were likewise used in another study, on yellow fever vaccine responses in identical twins.

The specimen was CD8+ T cells sorted from blood. The chain uses TRBV4-2 and TRBJ2-7, with a tentative D call TRBD2 (6 bases). This TCR was recovered from a young woman in good health. For the CDR3, the DNA is TGTGCCAGCAGCCAACCGGGTAGCGGTGCCTACGAGCAGTACTTC. Protein: CASSQPGSGAYEQYF.